This TCR beta chain appears in the sequencing data of a study of CD8+ T cells in alopecia areata (dated by TCRdb to between 2017 and 2018). Some background on the complete study: Treated patients were enrolled in an open-label pilot trial of oral tofacitinib, 5 to 10 mg twice daily, for moderate-to-severe alopecia areata. immunoSEQ multiplex PCR using 35 Vbeta forward primers and 13 Jbeta reverse primers was used to amplify TCRbeta CDR3 regions. Scalp clonality was compared across normal scalp (n=4), patchy alopecia areata scalp (n=8), and alopecia totalis/universalis scalp (n=8). Tofacitinib-treated patients had biopsies at baseline and at 4 and 24 weeks of treatment, with a later scalp biopsy in several patients. In humans, TCRbeta sequencing was performed on scalp tissue and on sorted CD4+ and CD8+ peripheral blood T cells from healthy controls and from patients with patchy or totalis/universalis alopecia areata. RNA was obtained with the PAXgene miRNA kit for fixed scalp, the miRNeasy kit for PBMCs, and the RNeasy kit for mouse skin. In treated patients, disease severity was measured using the SALT score, which gives the percentage of scalp surface area affected. The study used high-throughput TCRbeta sequencing to examine T cell clonal expansion in alopecia areata, in both the C3H/HeJ mouse model and human patients. Patients received tofacitinib for 6 to 18 months and were then followed off drug for 6 months to check for delayed response and recurrence.

This specimen's time point label, per the study, means: roughly 26 weeks on oral tofacitinib. The treatment or condition tag for this specimen amounts to: oral pan-JAK inhibitor, 5-10 mg twice daily. Lesional scalp punch biopsies and peripheral blood were collected from alopecia areata patients. PBMCs were isolated by density centrifugation and stained for CD3, CD4 and CD8, and CD4+ and CD8+ T cells were sorted on a FACSAria. Beyond this particular receptor, the publication reports: Shared TCR sequences between patients were less evident than in mice, which may be partly attributable to HLA diversity in the patient population. Compared with normal scalp, lesional scalp, particularly in alopecia totalis/universalis, had higher clonality and more expanded CD8+ clones, which suggests antigenic drive. With tofacitinib, both scalp clonality and the number of expanded CD8+ clones among the top 100 scalp clones went down significantly. Because the treated cohort was small and included a single nonresponder, larger studies are needed to assess links between baseline CD8+ expansion and response. Unlike mouse skin, where gammadelta T cells dominate, normal human skin contains resident alphabeta T cells that get sequenced too, which complicates analysis of the scalp TCR repertoire. During tofacitinib treatment, many expanded lesional clones remained in scalp and blood, and this persistence may partly explain relapse after treatment is stopped.

Worth noting for this clone: The antigen this receptor binds is unknown. No per-base quality is available; no much larger clone lies one base away.

Library method: the immunoSEQ multiplex PCR assay. To provide template for TCR sequencing, every sample had RNA extracted and reverse transcribed into cDNA. First-strand cDNA was synthesized with SuperScript III using a 2:1 mix of oligo-dT and random hexamers. Amplification bias was assessed with a synthetic immune receptor repertoire, and residual bias was removed computationally. As for the original processing: Raw reads were preprocessed to remove errors, and CDR3 was defined by IMGT conventions from the conserved cysteine to phenylalanine. Clonality was calculated as 1 minus Shannon entropy normalized by log2 of the number of productive unique TCRs. Whether scalp clones were CD4 or CD8 was inferred by matching scalp TCRbeta sequences against CD4 and CD8 repertoires sorted from blood. TCRdb mirrors the immuneACCESS table, restricted to in-frame sequences. Some clones are absent from its copies; in checked studies, under half trace to an unresolved V gene, and the reason for the others is unknown. From that table come the V and J calls and clone size; the DNA was used to work out D and trimming. Counted in this sample were 190,000 or so clones; roughly 60% of them appeared once. The top ten constitute 5% to 6% of the sample.

The CDR3 covers 10 residues, taking in both the cysteine and the phenylalanine. The sequence is cut down to CDR3 DNA, 30 bases in frame from base 1. Relative to germline, V is missing 5 bases and J is missing 15 bases, with 5 bases of the junction outside any gene match. Sequences DFQATT (CDR1) and SNEGSKA (CDR2) are obtained from the germline V gene (reference sequence). The material was CD4+ T cells sorted from blood, obtained at week 24, from a patient treated with tofacitinib. The source of this sequence is a human donor with alopecia areata. This receptor chain uses TRBV20-1 and TRBJ2-1, with 9 bases aligning to TRBD1. The CDR3 protein: CSAYRGQVFF. The nucleotides read TGCAGTGCTTACAGGGGGCAGGTGTTCTTC.